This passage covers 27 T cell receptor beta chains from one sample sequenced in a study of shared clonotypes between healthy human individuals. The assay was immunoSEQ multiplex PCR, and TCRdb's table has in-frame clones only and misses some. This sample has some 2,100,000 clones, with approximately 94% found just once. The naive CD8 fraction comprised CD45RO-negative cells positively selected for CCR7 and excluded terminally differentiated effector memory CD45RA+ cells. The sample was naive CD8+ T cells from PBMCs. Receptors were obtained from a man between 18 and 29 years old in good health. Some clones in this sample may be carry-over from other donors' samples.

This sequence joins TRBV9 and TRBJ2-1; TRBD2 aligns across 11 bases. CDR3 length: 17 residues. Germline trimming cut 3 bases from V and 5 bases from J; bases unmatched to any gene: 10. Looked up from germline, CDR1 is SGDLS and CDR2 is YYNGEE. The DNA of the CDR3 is TGTGCCAGCAGCGATCCTCTAGCGGGAGGCTTTAACAATGAGCAGTTCTTC. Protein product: CASSDPLAGGFNNEQFF.

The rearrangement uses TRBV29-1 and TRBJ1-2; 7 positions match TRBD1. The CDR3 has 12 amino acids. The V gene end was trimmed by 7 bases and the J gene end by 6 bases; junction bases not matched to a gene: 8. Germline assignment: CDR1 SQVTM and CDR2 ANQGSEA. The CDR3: CSALTGMDGYTF. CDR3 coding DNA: TGCAGCGCCTTGACAGGGATGGATGGCTACACCTTC.

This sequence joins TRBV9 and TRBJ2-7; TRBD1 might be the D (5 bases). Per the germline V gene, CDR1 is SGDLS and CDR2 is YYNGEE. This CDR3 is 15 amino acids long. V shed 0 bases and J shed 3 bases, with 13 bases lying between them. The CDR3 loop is CASSVESDRFYEQYF. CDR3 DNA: TGTGCCAGCAGCGTAGAAAGCGACAGATTCTACGAGCAGTACTTC. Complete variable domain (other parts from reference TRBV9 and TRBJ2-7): DSGVTQTPKHLITATGQRVTLRCSPRSGDLSVYWYQQSLDQGLQFLIQYYNGEERAKGNILERFSAQQFPDLHSELNLSSLELGDSALYFCASSVESDRFYEQYFGPGTRLTVT.

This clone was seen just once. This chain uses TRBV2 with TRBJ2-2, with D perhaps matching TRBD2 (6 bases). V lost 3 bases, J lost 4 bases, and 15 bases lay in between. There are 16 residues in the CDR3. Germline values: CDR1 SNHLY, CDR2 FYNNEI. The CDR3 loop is CASSDGGIEGTGELFF. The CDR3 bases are TGTGCCAGCAGTGATGGAGGGATTGAGGGCACCGGGGAGCTGTTTTTT.

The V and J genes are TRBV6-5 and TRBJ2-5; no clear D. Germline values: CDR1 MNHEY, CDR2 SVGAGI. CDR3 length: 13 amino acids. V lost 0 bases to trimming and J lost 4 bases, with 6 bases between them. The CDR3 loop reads CASSYSLGETQYF. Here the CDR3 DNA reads TGTGCCAGCAGTTACTCGTTAGGAGAGACCCAGTACTTC.

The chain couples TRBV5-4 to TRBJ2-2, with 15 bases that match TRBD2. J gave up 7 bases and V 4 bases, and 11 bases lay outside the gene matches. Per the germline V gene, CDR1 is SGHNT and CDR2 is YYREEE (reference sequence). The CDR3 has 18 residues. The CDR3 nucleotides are TGTGCCAGCAGCGGGGGACTAGCGGGAGGAGGGCCGGGCGGGGAGCTGTTTTTT. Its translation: CASSGGLAGGGPGGELFF.

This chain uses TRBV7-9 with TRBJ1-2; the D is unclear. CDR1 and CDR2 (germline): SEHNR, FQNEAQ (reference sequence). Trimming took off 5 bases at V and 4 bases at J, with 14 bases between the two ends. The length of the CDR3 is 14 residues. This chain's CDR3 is CASSPGGLSYGYTF. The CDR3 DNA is TGTGCCAGCAGCCCCGGTGGTTTGAGCTATGGCTACACCTTC.

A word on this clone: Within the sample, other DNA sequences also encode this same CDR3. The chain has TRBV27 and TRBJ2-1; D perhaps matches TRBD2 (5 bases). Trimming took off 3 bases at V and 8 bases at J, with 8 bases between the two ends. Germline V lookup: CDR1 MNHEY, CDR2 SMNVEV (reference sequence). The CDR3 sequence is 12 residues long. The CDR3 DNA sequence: TGTGCCAGCAGTTTTACTAGGGATGAGCAGTTCTTC. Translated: CASSFTRDEQFF.

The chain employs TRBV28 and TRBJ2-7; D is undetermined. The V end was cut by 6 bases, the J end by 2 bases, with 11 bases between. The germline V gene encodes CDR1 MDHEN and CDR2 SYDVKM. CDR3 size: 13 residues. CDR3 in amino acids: CASSPVSTYEQYF. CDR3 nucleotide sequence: TGTGCCAGCAGCCCCGTCAGTACCTACGAGCAGTACTTC.

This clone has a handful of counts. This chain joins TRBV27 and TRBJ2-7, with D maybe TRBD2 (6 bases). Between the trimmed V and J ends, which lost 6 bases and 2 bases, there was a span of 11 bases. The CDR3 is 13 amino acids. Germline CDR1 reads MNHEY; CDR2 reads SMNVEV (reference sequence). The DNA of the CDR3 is TGTGCCAGCAGGGACTACGCCGCCTACGAGCAGTACTTC. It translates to CASRDYAAYEQYF.

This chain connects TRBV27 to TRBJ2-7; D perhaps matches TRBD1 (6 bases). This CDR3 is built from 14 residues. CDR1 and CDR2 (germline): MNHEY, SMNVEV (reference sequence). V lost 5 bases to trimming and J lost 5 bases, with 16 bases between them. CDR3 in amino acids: CASSKHPGTNEQYF. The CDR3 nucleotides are TGTGCCAGCAGTAAACACCCCGGGACAAACGAGCAGTACTTC.

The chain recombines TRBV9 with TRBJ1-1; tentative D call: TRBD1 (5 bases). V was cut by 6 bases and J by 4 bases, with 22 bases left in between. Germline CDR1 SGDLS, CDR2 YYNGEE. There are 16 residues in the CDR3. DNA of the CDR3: TGTGCCAGCACCCCGAGCGGGGGGGGGTTGGGCACTGAAGCTTTCTTT. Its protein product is CASTPSGGGLGTEAFF.

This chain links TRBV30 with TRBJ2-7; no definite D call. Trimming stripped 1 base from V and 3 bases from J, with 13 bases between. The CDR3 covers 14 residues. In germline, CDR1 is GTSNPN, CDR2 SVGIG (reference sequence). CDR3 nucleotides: TGTGCCTGGAGTGCCCCCATCGCGAGCTACGAGCAGTACTTC. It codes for CAWSAPIASYEQYF.

The CDR3, as DNA: TGTGCCAGCAGTGAGGTAGCGGGAGACTACAATGAGCAGTTCTTC. Encoded protein: CASSEVAGDYNEQFF. This chain connects TRBV6-1 to TRBJ2-1, with TRBD2 matching 9 bases. After removal of 3 bases from V and 3 bases from J, the junction contained 3 bases not matched to a gene. The CDR3 contains 15 residues. Germline V gene data show CDR1 as MNHNS and CDR2 as SASEGT.

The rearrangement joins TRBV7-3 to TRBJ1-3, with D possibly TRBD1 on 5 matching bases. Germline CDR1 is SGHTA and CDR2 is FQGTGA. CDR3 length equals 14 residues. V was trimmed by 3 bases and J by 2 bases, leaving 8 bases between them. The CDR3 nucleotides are TGTGCCAGCAGCTTGGGGGGTGCTGGAAACACCATATATTTT. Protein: CASSLGGAGNTIYF.

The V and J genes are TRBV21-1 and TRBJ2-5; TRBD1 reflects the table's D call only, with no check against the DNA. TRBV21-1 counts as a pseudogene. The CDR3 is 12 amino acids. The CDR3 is CASVQAQETQYF. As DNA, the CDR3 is TGTGCCAGCGTACAGGCTCAAGAGACCCAGTACTTC.

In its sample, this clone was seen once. In DNA form, the CDR3 reads TGTGCCAGCAGCTTTGGGGGGTATCAGCCCCAGCATTTT. Translating it yields CASSFGGYQPQHF. The chain employs TRBV5-6 and TRBJ1-5, with TRBD1 as a possible D gene (5 bases). Germline CDR1 and CDR2: SGHDT and YYEEEE. The CDR3 contains 13 residues. Trimming pared 2 bases from V and 5 bases from J, leaving 8 bases between.

CDR3 nucleotide sequence: TGTGCCAGCAGTCTAGCGGAAGGCCCCTACGAGCAGTACTTC. Its translation is CASSLAEGPYEQYF. The J gene is TRBJ2-7, the V gene TRBV28; 7 nucleotides align to TRBD2. Germline CDR1 MDHEN, CDR2 SYDVKM. The CDR3 loop spans 14 amino acids. Trimming cost V 5 bases and J 2 bases; bases outside gene matches: 6. The variable domain in full, completed from reference TRBV28 and TRBJ2-7, reads DVKVTQSSRYLVKRTGEKVFLECVQDMDHENMFWYRQDPGLGLRLIYFSYDVKMKEKGDIPEGYSVSREKKERFSLILESASTNQTSMYLCASSLAEGPYEQYFGPGTRLTVT.

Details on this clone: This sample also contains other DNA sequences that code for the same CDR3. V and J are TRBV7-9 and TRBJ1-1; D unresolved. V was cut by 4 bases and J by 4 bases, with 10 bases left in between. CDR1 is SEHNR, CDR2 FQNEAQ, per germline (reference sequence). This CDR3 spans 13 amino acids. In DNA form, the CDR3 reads TGTGCCAGCAGCTCTAGGGATGGCACTGAAGCTTTCTTT. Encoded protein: CASSSRDGTEAFF.

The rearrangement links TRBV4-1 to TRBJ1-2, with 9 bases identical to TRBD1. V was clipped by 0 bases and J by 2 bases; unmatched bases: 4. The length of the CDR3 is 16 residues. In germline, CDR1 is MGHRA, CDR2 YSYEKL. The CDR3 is CASSQDPGQGNYGYTF. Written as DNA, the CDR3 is TGCGCCAGCAGCCAAGATCCCGGACAGGGGAACTATGGCTACACCTTC.

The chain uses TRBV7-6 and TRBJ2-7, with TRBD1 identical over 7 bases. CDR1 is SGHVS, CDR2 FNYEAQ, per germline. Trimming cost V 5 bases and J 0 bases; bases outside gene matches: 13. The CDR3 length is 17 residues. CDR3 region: CASSPTRAGTASYEQYF. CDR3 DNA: TGTGCCAGCAGCCCCACCAGAGCCGGGACAGCCTCCTACGAGCAGTACTTC.

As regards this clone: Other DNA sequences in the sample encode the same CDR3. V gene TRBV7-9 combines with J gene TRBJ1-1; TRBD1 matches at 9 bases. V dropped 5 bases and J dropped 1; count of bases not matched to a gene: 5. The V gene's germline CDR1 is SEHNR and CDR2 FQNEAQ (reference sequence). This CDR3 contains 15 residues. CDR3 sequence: CASSLGQGQNTEAFF. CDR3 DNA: TGTGCCAGCAGCCTCGGACAGGGGCAGAACACTGAAGCTTTCTTT.

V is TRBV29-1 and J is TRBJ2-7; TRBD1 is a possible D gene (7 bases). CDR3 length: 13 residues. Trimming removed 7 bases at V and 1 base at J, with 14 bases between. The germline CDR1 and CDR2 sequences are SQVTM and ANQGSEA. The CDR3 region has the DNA TGCAGCGGGGGGGACAGCGCGTCCTACGAGCAGTACTTC. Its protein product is CSGGDSASYEQYF.

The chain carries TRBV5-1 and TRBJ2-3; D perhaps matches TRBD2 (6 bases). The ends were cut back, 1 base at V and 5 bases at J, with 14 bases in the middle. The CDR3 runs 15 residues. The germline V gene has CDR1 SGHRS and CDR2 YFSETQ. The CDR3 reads CASSLWGVREDTQYF. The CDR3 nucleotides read TGCGCCAGCAGCTTGTGGGGGGTAAGGGAAGATACGCAGTATTTT.

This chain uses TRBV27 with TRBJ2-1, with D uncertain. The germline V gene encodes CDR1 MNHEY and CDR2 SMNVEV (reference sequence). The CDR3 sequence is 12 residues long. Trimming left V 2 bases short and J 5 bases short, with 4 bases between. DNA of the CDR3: TGTGCCAGCAGTTTACGGAACAATGAGCAGTTCTTC. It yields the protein CASSLRNNEQFF.

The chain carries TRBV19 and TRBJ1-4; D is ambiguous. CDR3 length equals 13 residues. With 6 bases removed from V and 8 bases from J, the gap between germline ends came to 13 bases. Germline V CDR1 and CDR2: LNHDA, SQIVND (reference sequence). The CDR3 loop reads CASSRRTREKLFF. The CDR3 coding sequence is TGTGCCAGTAGCAGAAGAACAAGGGAAAAACTGTTTTTT.

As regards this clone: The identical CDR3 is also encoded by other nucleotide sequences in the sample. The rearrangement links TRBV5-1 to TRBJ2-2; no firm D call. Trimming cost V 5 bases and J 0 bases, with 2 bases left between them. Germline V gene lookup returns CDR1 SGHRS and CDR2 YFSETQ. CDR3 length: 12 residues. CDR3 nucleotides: TGCGCCAGCAGGGCGAACACCGGGGAGCTGTTTTTT. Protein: CASRANTGELFF.